These 18 T cell receptor beta chains came from one sample sequenced in a study of T cell changes during pregnancy in multiple sclerosis. TCRdb's table, derived via immunoSEQ multiplex PCR, lists solely in-frame clones and lacks some. Among over 25,000 clones listed, roughly 91% were seen once. The source was CD8+ T cells from peripheral blood mononuclear cells, collected in the second trimester of pregnancy. The receptors derive from a female donor in good health, enrolled as a control in a pregnancy study.

This clone occurred once. This sequence joins TRBV5-1 and TRBJ1-1, with TRBD1 identical over 7 bases. Germline V CDR1 and CDR2: SGHRS, YFSETQ. This CDR3 is built from 13 residues. Trimming at V came to 4 bases and at J to 6 bases, leaving 6 bases not matched to a gene. The CDR3 region has the DNA TGCGCCAGCAGCCTACAGGGGAATCCTGAAGCTTTCTTT. Translation gives CASSLQGNPEAFF.

V is TRBV27 and J is TRBJ1-3, with 8 bases fitting TRBD1. Germline V gives CDR1 MNHEY, CDR2 SMNVEV (reference sequence). The length of the CDR3 is 16 residues. Trimming took 4 bases from V and 0 from J; bases not matched to a gene: 5. CDR3 coding DNA: TGTGCCAGCAGTTCGGGAACAGGGGGCTCTGGAAACACCATATATTTT. This encodes CASSSGTGGSGNTIYF.

The V call is TRBV27, the J call TRBJ2-5; TRBD1 matches at 10 bases. This CDR3 has 14 residues. V shed 5 bases, J shed 5 bases, and the junction held 5 bases outside the gene matches. Germline V gene lookup returns CDR1 MNHEY and CDR2 SMNVEV (reference sequence). The CDR3 spells CASSMTGGAETQYF. The CDR3 DNA reads as TGTGCCAGCAGTATGACAGGGGGCGCGGAGACCCAGTACTTC.

The V and J genes are TRBV27 and TRBJ1-1; 8 bases agree with TRBD1. The CDR3 runs to 12 residues. Trimming cost V 6 bases and J 7 bases; bases outside gene matches: 4. In germline, CDR1 is MNHEY, CDR2 SMNVEV (reference sequence). The CDR3 sequence is CASRTGEIEAFF. In DNA form, the CDR3 reads TGTGCCAGCAGGACAGGGGAGATTGAAGCTTTCTTT.

The chain carries TRBV2 and TRBJ2-1; TRBD2 matches at 10 bases. The J segment lost 8 bases and the V segment lost 7 bases, leaving 8 bases of the junction unmatched. The CDR3 length is 14 residues. Germline assignment: CDR1 SNHLY and CDR2 FYNNEI. The CDR3 DNA follows: TGTGCCAGCATAGCGGGGGGCCTCGGCGATGAGCAGTTCTTC. It yields the protein CASIAGGLGDEQFF.

This clone was recorded once. CDR3 DNA: TGTGCCAGCAGTTTGAACCTGGGGGCAGGATTGAATGGCTACACCTTC. Its translation: CASSLNLGAGLNGYTF. The V gene is TRBV27, the J gene TRBJ1-2; D might be TRBD1 (6 bases). The germline CDR1 and CDR2 sequences are MNHEY and SMNVEV (reference sequence). The CDR3 contains 16 residues. V was pared by 3 bases and J by 6 bases, with 20 bases between.

The chain has TRBV6-1 and TRBJ2-1; a weak D match, TRBD1 (5 bases). With 2 bases removed from V and 5 bases from J, the gap between germline ends came to 10 bases. CDR3 size: 14 residues. Germline CDR1 is MNHNS and CDR2 is SASEGT. The CDR3 DNA follows: TGTGCCAGCAGTGAAATGGGGCCGCACAATGAGCAGTTCTTC. Translated: CASSEMGPHNEQFF.

The chain combines TRBV9 with TRBJ2-7, with a weak D call TRBD1 (5 bases). The CDR3 is 15 residues long. The ends were cut back, 0 bases at V and 3 bases at J, with 13 bases in the middle. CDR1 is SGDLS, CDR2 YYNGEE, per germline. CDR3 amino acids: CASSVASAGNYEQYF. The CDR3 coding sequence is TGTGCCAGCAGCGTAGCTTCGGCAGGGAACTACGAGCAGTACTTC.

The chain couples TRBV7-8 to TRBJ2-3; possible D gene TRBD1, 5 bases. V lost 1 base and J lost 4, with 12 bases in between. This CDR3 region has 15 residues. The germline V gene encodes CDR1 SGHVS and CDR2 FQNEAQ. The CDR3 DNA reads TGTGCCAGCAGCTTAGAAGGCAGGGTTGCAGATACGCAGTATTTT. Translated: CASSLEGRVADTQYF.

This clone is medium-sized within its sample. The V call is TRBV4-2, the J call TRBJ2-7; 7 bases fit TRBD2. The germline gives CDR1 LGHNA, CDR2 YNFKEQ. V shed 0 bases and J 4 bases; nucleotides not matched to a gene: 12. The CDR3 has 17 amino acids. In DNA, the CDR3 is TGTGCCAGCAGCCAAGAGCTCGTGGACGGGGGGAGATACGAGCAGTACTTC. It codes for CASSQELVDGGRYEQYF.

The chain has TRBV19 and TRBJ2-1, with 9 bases matching TRBD2. Germline assignment: CDR1 LNHDA and CDR2 SQIVND (reference sequence). The CDR3 is 15 amino acids. The junction had 3 bases not matched to a gene; V was cut back by 6 bases and J by 0 bases. The CDR3 coding sequence is TGTGCCAGTAGCCGTAGCGGGAGCTCCTACAATGAGCAGTTCTTC. Translated: CASSRSGSSYNEQFF.

This chain uses TRBV7-3 with TRBJ2-1, with 10 bases lining up with TRBD1. The ends lost 3 bases at V and 5 bases at J; junction bases unmatched: 10. This CDR3 comprises 17 residues. From germline, CDR1 is SGHTA and CDR2 FQGTGA. The CDR3 DNA reads TGTGCCAGCAGCTTGACGGGGGGGACAGGGGCGCACAATGAGCAGTTCTTC. Protein product: CASSLTGGTGAHNEQFF.

V is TRBV5-8 and J is TRBJ2-7; 12 nucleotides line up with TRBD2. Germline V gives CDR1 SGHTS, CDR2 YDEGEE. V was pared by 0 bases and J by 1 base, with 8 bases of the junction left unmatched. The CDR3 runs to 18 residues. CDR3: CASSLGLAGEILSYEQYF. The CDR3 DNA is TGTGCCAGCAGCTTGGGACTAGCGGGGGAGATTCTGTCCTACGAGCAGTACTTC.

The chain is built from TRBV29-1 and TRBJ2-1; maybe TRBD2 (5 bases). The CDR3 totals 11 residues. V shed 7 bases and J shed 10 bases, with 14 bases lying between them. Germline CDR1 reads SQVTM; CDR2 reads ANQGSEA. The CDR3 region has the DNA TGCAGCGCCCCACTAGACTTCGAGCAGTTCTTC. Protein: CSAPLDFEQFF.

The chain has TRBV13 and TRBJ2-2, with TRBD1 matching 8 bases. The CDR3 loop spans 17 amino acids. After removal of 4 bases from V and 1 base from J, the junction contained 8 bases not matched to a gene. Germline V lookup: CDR1 PRHDT, CDR2 FYEKMQ (reference sequence). The CDR3 here is CASSSTYRGWNTGELFF. The CDR3 nucleotides are TGTGCCAGCAGCTCCACTTACAGGGGGTGGAACACCGGGGAGCTGTTTTTT.

The rearrangement uses TRBV7-8 and TRBJ1-4; no clear D. Per germline, CDR1 SGHVS and CDR2 FQNEAQ. Trimming shortened V by 5 bases and J by 6 bases, and 10 bases separated the two germline ends. The CDR3 is 13 residues long. The CDR3 region has the DNA TGTGCCAGCAGCCCGCCTGACTATGAAAAACTGTTTTTT. The encoded protein is CASSPPDYEKLFF.

The chain carries TRBV2 and TRBJ2-7; 9 bases align to TRBD2. The ends lost 3 bases at V and 5 bases at J; junction bases unmatched: 8. CDR1 is SNHLY, CDR2 FYNNEI, per germline. The CDR3 runs to 15 residues. CDR3 protein: CASSDRRGGPDEQYF. The CDR3 region has the DNA TGTGCCAGCAGTGATCGGCGGGGGGGCCCCGACGAGCAGTACTTC.

The chain joins TRBV4-1 to TRBJ2-7; D possibly corresponds to TRBD2 (6 bases). The CDR3 runs to 16 residues. Germline V lookup: CDR1 MGHRA, CDR2 YSYEKL. With 4 bases removed from V and 1 base from J, the gap between germline ends came to 17 bases. The chain's CDR3 is CASSPPAGRLSYEQYF. Written as DNA, the CDR3 is TGCGCCAGCAGCCCCCCGGCGGGGAGATTATCCTACGAGCAGTACTTC.